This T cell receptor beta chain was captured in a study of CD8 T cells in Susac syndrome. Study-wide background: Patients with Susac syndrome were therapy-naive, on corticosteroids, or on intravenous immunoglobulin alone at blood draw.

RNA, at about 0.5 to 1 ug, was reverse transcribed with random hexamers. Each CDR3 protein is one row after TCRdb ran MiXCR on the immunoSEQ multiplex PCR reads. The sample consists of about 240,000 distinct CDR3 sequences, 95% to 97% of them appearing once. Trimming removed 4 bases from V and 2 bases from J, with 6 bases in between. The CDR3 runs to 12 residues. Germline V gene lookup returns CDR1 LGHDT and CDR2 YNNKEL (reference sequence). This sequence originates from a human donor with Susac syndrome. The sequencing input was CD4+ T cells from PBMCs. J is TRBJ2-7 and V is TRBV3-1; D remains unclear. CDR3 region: CASSRSTYEQYF. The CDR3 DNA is TGTGCCAGCAGCCGCTCGACCTACGAGCAGTACTTC.